This TCR beta chain is from a study of identical twins. Study results and limitations: Within cord blood, abundant beta clonotypes carried fewer insertions, but memory repertoires showed no such trend. Models predicted too little out-of-frame TCR alpha sharing in monozygotic twins.

Germline V gene sequence: CDR1 DFQATT, CDR2 SNEGSKA (reference sequence). The CDR3 has 15 amino acids. V dropped 1 base and J dropped 5 bases, with 17 bases sitting between them. MiXCR, run by TCRdb on the 5' RACE reads, gives a single entry per CDR3 protein. Altogether some 1,600,000 distinct CDR3 sequences are present, about 31% being singletons, with the ten largest covering around 0.25%. This clonotype has a handful of counts. Its target is not known. This clonotype was sampled from a newborn girl in good health. Material: cord blood. The chain links TRBV20-1 to TRBJ1-2; D is ambiguous. DNA for the CDR3: TGCAGTGCTAGAGCCCTAAGAGGCGGAGGTTATGGCTACACCTTC. This gives the protein CSARALRGGGYGYTF.